This T cell receptor (beta chain) originates from a study of T cell changes during pregnancy in multiple sclerosis. Assay used: immunoSEQ multiplex PCR; TCRdb lists only in-frame clones, some missing. The table has approximately 70,000 clones, approximately 90% seen once. This CDR3 has 13 residues. CDR1 and CDR2 (germline): SGDLS, YYNGEE. V lost 2 bases, J lost 9 bases, and 7 bases stayed unmatched. The V and J genes are TRBV9 and TRBJ1-1; 7 nucleotides agree with TRBD1. The specimen comprised peripheral blood, sampled after pregnancy. This clonotype was obtained from a female donor with multiple sclerosis, enrolled in a pregnancy study. CDR3 region: CASSVETGRKAFF. DNA for the CDR3: TGTGCCAGCAGCGTCGAGACAGGGCGGAAAGCTTTCTTT.